The rows below give T cell receptor beta chains drawn from one sample of a study of T cell responses to AZD1222 COVID-19 vaccine. Data came from immunoSEQ multiplex PCR; TCRdb stores just in-frame clones and leaves some out. This sample has 100,000 to 150,000 clones, with approximately 85% found just once. The material sequenced was peripheral blood, taken on day 0 of AZD1222 vaccination. The receptors come from an adult in good health. CDR3s include the opening cysteine and the closing phenylalanine or tryptophan. A D gene is named only where the DNA matches it firmly. The size of a clone is reported for some rows only, either as once, few or many, or as a class for expanded clones.

TRBJ1-6,.,TRBV30,.,CAWRDRSSPLHF,TGTGCCTGGCGTGACAGGAGTTCACCCCTCCACTTT
TRBJ1-5,TRBD1,TRBV19,.,CASSAAVGTDSNQPQHF,TGTGCCAGTAGTGCTGCGGTCGGGACAGATAGCAATCAGCCCCAGCATTTT
TRBJ1-5,.,TRBV2,.,CASSVQRQSNQPQHF,TGTGCCAGCAGTGTTCAGAGACAGAGCAATCAGCCCCAGCATTTT
TRBJ1-2,.,TRBV2,.,CASNSNYGYTF,TGTGCCAGCAATAGCAACTATGGCTACACCTTC
TRBJ1-1,.,TRBV7-2,.,CASSFARDTEAFF,TGTGCCAGCAGCTTCGCCCGGGACACTGAAGCTTTCTTT
TRBJ1-3,.,TRBV7-9,.,CASTDTDRAEYF,TGTGCCAGCACCGATACGGACCGAGCGGAGTATTTT
TRBJ1-1,TRBD1,TRBV12-5,once,CASGPDRSAEAFF,TGTGCTAGTGGCCCGGACAGGAGTGCTGAAGCTTTCTTT
TRBJ2-2,.,TRBV2,.,CASTENTGELFF,TGTGCCAGCACAGAGAACACCGGGGAGCTGTTTTTT
TRBJ2-1,.,TRBV5-6,few,CASSLGQGLYNEQFF,TGTGCCAGCAGCTTGGGGCAGGGGCTCTACAATGAGCAGTTCTTC
TRBJ2-7,TRBD2,TRBV30,.,CAWSVTSGYYEQYF,TGTGCCTGGAGTGTAACTAGCGGATACTACGAGCAGTACTTC
TRBJ2-7,TRBD2,TRBV28,.,CARVWRGASYEQYF,TGTGCCAGAGTTTGGCGGGGGGCTTCCTACGAGCAGTACTTC
TRBJ1-4,.,TRBV28,.,CASSSTGGNEKLFF,TGTGCCAGCAGTTCTACGGGGGGTAACGAAAAACTGTTTTTT
TRBJ2-7,.,TRBV3-1/TRBV3-2,.,CASAWAAGSYEQYF,TGTGCCAGCGCCTGGGCCGCGGGCAGTTACGAGCAGTACTTC
TRBJ1-1,.,TRBV18,.,CASSPVGEITEAFF,TGTGCCAGCTCACCTGTTGGGGAGATAACTGAAGCTTTCTTT
TRBJ2-3,TRBD2,TRBV29-1,.,CSARGGASGPDTQYF,TGCAGCGCAAGAGGGGGGGCTAGCGGGCCAGATACGCAGTATTTT
TRBJ1-2,TRBD1,TRBV6-1,few,CASSASLAGTGHGYTF,TGTGCCAGCAGTGCTTCCCTCGCCGGGACAGGGCATGGCTACACCTTC
TRBJ1-1,.,TRBV11-2,.,CASRFNGGSRYMNTEAFF,TGTGCCAGCAGGTTTAATGGGGGATCGAGGTATATGAACACTGAAGCTTTCTTT
TRBJ2-2,TRBD1,TRBV2,.,CATSDRVITGELFF,TGTGCCACTTCGGACAGGGTCATAACCGGGGAGCTGTTTTTT
TRBJ2-7,.,TRBV2,.,CASSYGQSQYF,TGTGCCAGCAGTTACGGACAGAGCCAGTACTTC
TRBJ2-7,.,TRBV10-1,few,CASSKRGQGLVQYF,TGCGCCAGCAGTAAAAGGGGCCAGGGATTGGTGCAGTACTTC
TRBJ1-3,.,TRBV10-3,.,CAINPDSSGNTIYF,TGTGCCATCAACCCGGACAGCTCTGGAAACACCATATATTTT
TRBJ1-5,.,TRBV19,.,CAGGGGLRQPQHF,TGTGCCGGCGGCGGGGGTCTCCGGCAGCCCCAGCATTTT
TRBJ1-6,TRBD1,TRBV9,.,CASSVVRDRRSGSPLHF,TGTGCCAGCAGCGTAGTGCGGGACAGGCGCTCGGGGTCACCCCTCCACTTT
TRBJ2-3,TRBD2,TRBV4-2,.,CASSQLPPSGGGTDTQYF,TGTGCCAGCAGCCAACTCCCTCCTAGCGGGGGAGGCACAGATACGCAGTATTTT
TRBJ2-7,.,TRBV3-1/TRBV3-2,few,CASSPARYSYEQYF,TGTGCCAGCAGCCCTGCTCGCTACTCCTACGAGCAGTACTTC